This T cell receptor (beta chain) is from a study of T cell responses to AZD1222 COVID-19 vaccine. Whole-study results and caveats: The donor cohort was predominantly white British with a female majority, and clonal diversity may have been underestimated. With two AZD1222 doses given, Spike-specific TCR breadth and depth both rose.

Some clones are missing from TCRdb's copy, which holds only in-frame ones; the method was immunoSEQ multiplex PCR. In the table there are about 99,000 clones, approximately 88% of which are singletons. CDR3 size: 17 residues. Germline assignment: CDR1 LGHNA and CDR2 YSLEER. Losses at the gene ends were 4 bases for V and 0 bases for J; bases not matched to a gene: 9. As regards this clone: The antigen remains undetermined.

This chain joins TRBV4-3 and TRBJ1-2; 9 nucleotides line up with TRBD1. This TCR came from an adult in good health. Specimen: peripheral blood, collected on day 0 of AZD1222 vaccination. The CDR3 here is CASSRFLQGASNYGYTF. In nucleotides, the CDR3 is TGCGCCAGCAGCCGCTTTTTACAGGGGGCATCTAACTATGGCTACACCTTC.